The entry that follows covers one T cell receptor beta chain sequence. The sample originates from a study of blood T cells in healthy people across ages. The CDR3 sequence is 15 residues long. The V gene's germline CDR1 is LGHNA and CDR2 YSLEER. V was trimmed by 0 bases and J by 3 bases, leaving 11 bases between them. Alongside a J-beta primer mix, a sample-barcoded 5' primer served in a second PCR lasting 7 to 11 cycles. TCRdb re-called the 5' RACE reads through MiXCR, storing one row per CDR3 protein. The data contain about 1.8 million distinct CDR3 sequences, around half of them singletons. This chain joins TRBV4-3 and TRBJ1-1; D call uncertain. This sequence originates from a woman in her thirties or forties in good health. Source material: blood. CDR3 amino acids: CASSQDLARHTEAFF. In DNA, the CDR3 is TGCGCCAGCAGCCAAGATCTTGCCAGACACACTGAAGCTTTCTTT.